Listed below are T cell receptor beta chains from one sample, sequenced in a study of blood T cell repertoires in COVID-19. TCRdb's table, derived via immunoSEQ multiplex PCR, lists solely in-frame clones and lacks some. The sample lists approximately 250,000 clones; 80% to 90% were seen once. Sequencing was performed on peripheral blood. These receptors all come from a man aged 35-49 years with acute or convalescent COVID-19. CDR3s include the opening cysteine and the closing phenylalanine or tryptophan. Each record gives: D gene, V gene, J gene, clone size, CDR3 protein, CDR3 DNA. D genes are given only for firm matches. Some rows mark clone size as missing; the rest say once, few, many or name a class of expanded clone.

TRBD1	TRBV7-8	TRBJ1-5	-	CASSLTGGDQPQHF	TGTGCCAGCAGCTTGACAGGGGGAGATCAGCCCCAGCATTTT
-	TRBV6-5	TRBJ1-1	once	CASIRTAMNTEAFF	TGTGCCAGCATTCGGACAGCGATGAACACTGAAGCTTTCTTT
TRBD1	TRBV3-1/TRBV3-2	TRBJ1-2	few	CASSPLGQGALNYGYTF	TGTGCCAGCAGCCCGTTGGGACAGGGCGCATTAAACTATGGCTACACCTTC
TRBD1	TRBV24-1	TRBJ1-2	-	CATSDGTGRGYTF	TGTGCCACCAGTGATGGGACAGGGAGAGGCTACACCTTC
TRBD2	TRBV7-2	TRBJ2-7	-	CASSPAGVVAYEQYF	TGTGCCAGCAGTCCCGCGGGGGTGGTTGCCTACGAGCAGTACTTC
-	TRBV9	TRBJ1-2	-	CASSVDNQVLGYTF	TGTGCCAGCAGCGTAGATAACCAGGTTCTAGGCTACACCTTC
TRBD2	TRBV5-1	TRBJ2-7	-	CASSPGLAAGNEQYF	TGCGCCAGCAGCCCGGGACTAGCTGCGGGAAACGAGCAGTACTTC
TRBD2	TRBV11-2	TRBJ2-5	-	CASSWTSGEETQYF	TGTGCCAGCAGCTGGACTAGCGGGGAAGAGACCCAGTACTTC
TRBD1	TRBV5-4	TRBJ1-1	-	CASSTGQGVNTEAFF	TGTGCCAGCAGCACGGGACAGGGGGTCAACACTGAAGCTTTCTTT
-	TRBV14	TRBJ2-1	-	CASNQQGYNEQFF	TGTGCCAGCAACCAACAGGGCTACAATGAGCAGTTCTTC
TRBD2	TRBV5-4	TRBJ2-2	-	CASSLSSGGAFGTGELFF	TGTGCCAGCAGCCTCTCTAGCGGGGGGGCTTTCGGCACCGGGGAGCTGTTTTTT
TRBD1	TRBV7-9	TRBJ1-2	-	CASSLGTGGGYTF	TGTGCCAGCAGCTTAGGGACAGGGGGAGGCTACACCTTC
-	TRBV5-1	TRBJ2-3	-	CASSFSQPGNTQYF	TGCGCCAGCAGCTTTAGCCAACCAGGGAATACGCAGTATTTT
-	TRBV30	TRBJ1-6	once	CAWSGAGEGSPLHF	TGTGCCTGGAGTGGGGCAGGGGAGGGTTCACCCCTCCACTTT
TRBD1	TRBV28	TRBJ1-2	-	CASSPDRASGYTF	TGTGCCAGCAGCCCAGACAGGGCCTCTGGCTACACCTTC
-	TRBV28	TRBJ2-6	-	CASMGHQDLAGANVLTF	TGTGCCAGCATGGGACATCAGGACCTAGCTGGGGCCAACGTCCTGACTTTC
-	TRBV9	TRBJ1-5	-	CASSENPTHQPQHF	TGTGCCAGCAGCGAGAACCCGACACATCAGCCCCAGCATTTT
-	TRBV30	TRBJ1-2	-	CAWSRGNYGYTF	TGTGCCTGGAGCCGGGGGAACTATGGCTACACCTTC
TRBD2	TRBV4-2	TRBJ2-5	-	CASSQDLTSGGAEETQYF	TGTGCCAGCAGCCAAGATTTAACTAGCGGGGGGGCCGAAGAGACCCAGTACTTC
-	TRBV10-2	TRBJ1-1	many	CASSEAGTEAFF	TGCGCCAGCAGTGAGGCGGGCACTGAAGCTTTCTTT
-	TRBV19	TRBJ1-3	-	CASTLAAQGRSGNTIYF	TGTGCCAGTACCCTGGCGGCGCAGGGTAGGTCTGGAAACACCATATATTTT
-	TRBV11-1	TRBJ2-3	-	CASSLVEYGTDTQYF	TGTGCCAGCAGCTTAGTTGAGTACGGCACAGATACGCAGTATTTT
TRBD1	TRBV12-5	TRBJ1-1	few	CASGQRTGGNTEAFF	TGTGCTAGTGGCCAGCGGACAGGGGGGAACACTGAAGCTTTCTTT
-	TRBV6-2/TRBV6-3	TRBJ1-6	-	CASSYSQDTFNSPLHF	TGTGCCAGCAGTTACTCGCAGGACACCTTTAATTCACCCCTCCACTTT
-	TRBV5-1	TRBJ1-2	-	CASSSVGPSYGYTF	TGCGCCAGCAGCAGCGTAGGCCCGAGCTATGGCTACACCTTC
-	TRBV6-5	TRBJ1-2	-	CASSYQGTNYGYTF	TGTGCCAGCAGTTACCAGGGGACTAACTATGGCTACACCTTC
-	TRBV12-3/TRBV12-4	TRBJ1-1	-	CASSQTQNTEAFF	TGTGCCAGCAGTCAGACACAGAACACTGAAGCTTTCTTT
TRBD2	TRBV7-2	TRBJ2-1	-	CASSLDRTRREQFF	TGTGCCAGCAGCTTAGATAGGACTAGGAGGGAGCAGTTCTTC